Here is one TCR beta chain with its context. The antigen is undetermined. The assay was immunoSEQ multiplex PCR, and TCRdb's table has in-frame clones only and misses some. The table shows about 120,000 clones, with roughly 95% occurring only once. This entry belongs to a study of graft-versus-host responses after intestinal transplantation. Study at large: Each patient got anti-thymocyte globulin induction, then tacrolimus and steroids for around three years.

The sample here was unstimulated CD8+ T cells sorted from spleen or lymph node cells, taken before intestinal transplant. The TCR was taken from a human donor who received an intestinal transplant.

The DNA of the CDR3 is TGTGCCAGTAGCTCCCGACAGTCGGGGGCGGGCTATTGGGAAAAACTGTTTTTT. It yields the protein CASSSRQSGAGYWEKLFF. The chain employs TRBV19 and TRBJ1-4, with D perhaps TRBD1 (6 bases). V was shortened by 6 bases and J by 8 bases, with 28 bases between the two germline ends. The V gene's germline CDR1 is LNHDA and CDR2 SQIVND (reference sequence). This CDR3 is 18 amino acids long.